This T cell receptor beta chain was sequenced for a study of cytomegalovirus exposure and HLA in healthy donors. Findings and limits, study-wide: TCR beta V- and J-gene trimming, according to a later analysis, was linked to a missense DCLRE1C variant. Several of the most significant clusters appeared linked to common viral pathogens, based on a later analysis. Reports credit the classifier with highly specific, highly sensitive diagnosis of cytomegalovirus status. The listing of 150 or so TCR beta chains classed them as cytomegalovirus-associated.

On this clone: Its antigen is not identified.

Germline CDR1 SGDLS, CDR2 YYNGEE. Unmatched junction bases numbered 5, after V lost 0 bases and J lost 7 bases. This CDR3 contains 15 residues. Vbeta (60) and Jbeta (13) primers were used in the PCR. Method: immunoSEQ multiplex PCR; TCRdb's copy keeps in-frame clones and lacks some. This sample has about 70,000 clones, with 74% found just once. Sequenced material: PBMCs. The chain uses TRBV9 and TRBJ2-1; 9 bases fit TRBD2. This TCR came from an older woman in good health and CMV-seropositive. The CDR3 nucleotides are TGTGCCAGCAGCGTAGTGGATAGCGGGGGTAATGAGCAGTTCTTC. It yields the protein CASSVVDSGGNEQFF.